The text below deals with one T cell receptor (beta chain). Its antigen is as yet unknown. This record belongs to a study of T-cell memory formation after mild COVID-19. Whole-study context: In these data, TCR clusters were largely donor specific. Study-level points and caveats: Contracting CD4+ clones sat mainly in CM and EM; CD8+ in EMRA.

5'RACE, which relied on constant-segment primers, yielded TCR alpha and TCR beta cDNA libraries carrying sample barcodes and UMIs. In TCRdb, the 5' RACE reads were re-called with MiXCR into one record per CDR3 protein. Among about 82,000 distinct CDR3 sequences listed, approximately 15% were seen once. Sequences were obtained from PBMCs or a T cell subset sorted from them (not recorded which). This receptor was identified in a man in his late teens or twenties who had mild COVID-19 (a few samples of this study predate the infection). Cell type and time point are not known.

In DNA, the CDR3 is TGTGCCAGCAGCCCCCTAGCGGGAAACACCGGGGAGCTGTTTTTT. Residues: CASSPLAGNTGELFF. The chain has TRBV7-9 and TRBJ2-2, with TRBD2 matching over 9 bases. The V gene's germline CDR1 is SEHNR and CDR2 FQNEAQ (reference sequence). The CDR3 loop spans 15 amino acids. The ends lost 5 bases at V and 2 bases at J; junction bases unmatched: 3.